Included here is one T cell receptor beta chain sequence, with context. The antigen is undetermined. TCR libraries were prepared from 3500 ng total RNA each. TCRdb reprocessed the 5' RACE reads, with one entry per CDR3 protein and no DNA. This repertoire includes 300,000 to 400,000 distinct CDR3 sequences. These data come from a study of monozygotic twins with inflammatory bowel disease. The CDR3 is 15 residues long. CDR1 MDHEN and CDR2 SYDVKM come from the germline V gene. Regarding the study as a whole: Data gave no support to a single strong signal or clonotype associated with IBD. Distinguishing T cell subtypes was not possible.

The sequenced sample was blood. The receptor's source is a human donor with ulcerative colitis or Crohn's disease, or a healthy co-twin of an affected twin (not recorded which). The chain has TRBV28 and TRBJ1-1; TCRdb's assignment of TRBD1 cannot be checked, as there is no DNA. This CDR3 reads CASSFGRGLYTEAFF.